Sequencing of this T cell receptor beta chain was carried out in a study of early T cells in non-severe SARS-CoV-2 infection. This clonotype was recorded at least ten times. Researchers tagged individual cDNA molecules with unique molecular identifiers. TCRdb recomputed calls from the 5' RACE reads with MiXCR, one row per CDR3 protein. The sample yields about 33,000 distinct CDR3 sequences, approximately 5.3% seen once. The V end lost 5 bases, the J end lost 0 bases, and 11 bases lay between the germline ends. CDR3 size: 13 residues. CDR1 and CDR2 (germline): GTSNPN, SVGIG (reference sequence). This sequence was found in an adult who was a healthcare worker with PCR-confirmed SARS-CoV-2 infection or an uninfected control (not recorded which). V gene TRBV30 combines with J gene TRBJ2-7; possible D gene TRBD1, 5 bases. Sequencing was performed on whole blood. The CDR3 loop is CAWDSANSYEQYF. The CDR3 nucleotides read TGTGCCTGGGACAGCGCGAACTCCTACGAGCAGTACTTC.